What follows are 28 T cell receptor beta chains derived from one specimen sequenced in a study of beta chain features in type 1 diabetes. Expressed TCRB transcripts were sequenced because the isolated RNA had all been reverse transcribed beforehand. The data were produced by immunoSEQ multiplex PCR, yet TCRdb's version contains in-frame clones alone and is incomplete. The table lists 350,000 to 450,000 clones, 14% of them singletons. The specimen was naive CD4+ T cells from blood. These TCRs come from a man aged 25-40 years in good health.

The chain carries TRBV10-3 and TRBJ2-7; 8 bases are shared with TRBD1. CDR1 and CDR2 from the germline V gene are ENHRY and SYGVKD. Trimming at V came to 10 bases and at J to 5 bases, leaving 10 bases not matched to a gene. The CDR3 covers 13 residues. The DNA of the CDR3 is TGTGCCACCCCGGACAGGGCGGGCGACGAGCAGTACTTC. It encodes CATPDRAGDEQYF.

This clone occurred a few times. The chain combines TRBV5-6 with TRBJ1-5; D remains ambiguous. The CDR3 is made up of 12 amino acids. From germline, CDR1 is SGHDT and CDR2 YYEEEE. Between the trimmed V and J ends, which lost 4 bases and 4 bases, there was a span of 6 bases. The CDR3 coding sequence is TGTGCCAGCAGCCAGACTAATCAGCCCCAGCATTTT. Translated: CASSQTNQPQHF.

The rearrangement joins TRBV15 to TRBJ2-2; TRBD2 might be the D (5 bases). Trimming pared 6 bases from V and 5 bases from J, leaving 13 bases between. The CDR3 has 14 amino acids. CDR1 and CDR2 (germline): LNHNV, YYDKDF (reference sequence). The CDR3 loop is CATRGGSRTGELFF. DNA for the CDR3: TGTGCCACCAGAGGCGGGTCGCGGACCGGGGAGCTGTTTTTT.

The gene calls are TRBV9 and TRBJ2-3; D uncertain. V lost 0 bases, J lost 0 bases, and 11 bases lay in between. Germline V gives CDR1 SGDLS, CDR2 YYNGEE. The CDR3 has 16 amino acids. The DNA of the CDR3 is TGTGCCAGCAGCGTAGCCCCTGTAACTAGCACAGATACGCAGTATTTT. It yields the protein CASSVAPVTSTDTQYF.

V usage is TRBV7-2 and J usage is TRBJ2-3; 8 nucleotides agree with TRBD2. CDR3 length: 15 amino acids. Looked up from germline, CDR1 is SGHTA and CDR2 is FQGNSA. The V and J ends lost 1 base and 6 bases, in that order; junction bases with no gene match: 6. CDR3 DNA sequence: TGTGCCAGCAGCTTAGGGCGGGGGGCCAGGGATACGCAGTATTTT. Amino acids: CASSLGRGARDTQYF.

This clone was recorded a few times. The chain carries TRBV20-1 and TRBJ1-1, with D perhaps matching TRBD1 (6 bases). This CDR3 has 10 amino acids. V lost 8 bases, J lost 5 bases, and 9 bases lay in between. Germline CDR1 is DFQATT and CDR2 is SNEGSKA (reference sequence). CDR3 in DNA: TGCAGTCCTCAGGGGACTGAAGCTTTCTTT. It specifies CSPQGTEAFF.

This clone came up a few times. V gene TRBV2 combines with J gene TRBJ2-6; D gene unclear. The CDR3 has 13 amino acids. Germline V gene lookup returns CDR1 SNHLY and CDR2 FYNNEI. Trimming cost V 6 bases and J 4 bases, with 7 bases left between them. In DNA, the CDR3 is TGTGCCAGCAGCGCGCTGGGGGCCAACGTCCTGACTTTC. Its protein is CASSALGANVLTF.

The CDR3 DNA sequence: TGTGCCAGCAGCGCCGGTTTGGGTCGGGATACGCAGTATTTT. Residues: CASSAGLGRDTQYF. The chain couples TRBV9 to TRBJ2-3; no clear D gene. This CDR3 region has 14 residues. V lost 3 bases to trimming and J lost 6 bases, with 14 bases between them. The germline CDR1 and CDR2 sequences are SGDLS and YYNGEE. The variable domain in full, with the rest retrieved from reference TRBV9 and TRBJ2-3, is DSGVTQTPKHLITATGQRVTLRCSPRSGDLSVYWYQQSLDQGLQFLIQYYNGEERAKGNILERFSAQQFPDLHSELNLSSLELGDSALYFCASSAGLGRDTQYFGPGTRLTVL.

The chain combines TRBV9 with TRBJ1-1; TRBD1 aligns across 7 bases. This CDR3 is built from 13 residues. Germline trimming cut 7 bases from V and 1 base from J; bases unmatched to any gene: 4. Germline V gene data show CDR1 as SGDLS and CDR2 as YYNGEE. The CDR3 loop is CASAGQKNTEAFF. The CDR3 nucleotides are TGTGCCAGCGCGGGACAGAAGAACACTGAAGCTTTCTTT.

This clone has more than one count but fewer than ten. The rearrangement uses TRBV6-6 and TRBJ2-1; the D gene could be TRBD1 or TRBD2 (5 bases each). The CDR3 extends over 14 amino acids. Trimming pared 5 bases from V and 8 bases from J, leaving 16 bases between. Germline V gene lookup returns CDR1 MNHNY and CDR2 SVGAGI (reference sequence). The CDR3 sequence is CASSTGTAWDEQFF. CDR3 in DNA: TGTGCCAGCAGTACCGGGACGGCCTGGGATGAGCAGTTCTTC.

The chain carries TRBV4-3 and TRBJ2-7, with 10 bases aligning to TRBD1. There are 15 residues in the CDR3. Unmatched junction bases numbered 8, after V lost 6 bases and J lost 3 bases. Germline assignment: CDR1 LGHNA and CDR2 YSLEER. The CDR3 sequence is CASSPRTGGFYEQYF. CDR3 coding DNA: TGCGCCAGCAGTCCTAGGACAGGGGGATTCTACGAGCAGTACTTC.

This clone was observed a few times. The J gene is TRBJ2-3, the V gene TRBV2; the match to TRBD2 covers 10 bases. With 10 bases clipped from V and 4 bases from J, the junction kept 8 bases outside the gene matches. This CDR3 comprises 14 residues. The germline gives CDR1 SNHLY, CDR2 FYNNEI. The CDR3 spells CATQKREGPDTQYF. In DNA, the CDR3 is TGTGCCACCCAAAAGCGGGAGGGCCCAGATACGCAGTATTTT.

About this clone: A junction end diverges from the germline sequence, so it may reflect a read error. The rearrangement links TRBV5-6 to TRBJ1-5; D is perhaps TRBD1 (6 bases). Germline lookup yields CDR1 SGHDT and CDR2 YYEEEE. The length of the CDR3 is 15 residues. CDR3 sequence (DNA): TGTGCCAGCACCTTGGGGGCAGTTAGCAATCAGCCCCAGCATTTT. This sequence encodes CASTLGAVSNQPQHF. The entire variable domain, with the rest obtained from reference TRBV5-6 and TRBJ1-5, is as follows: DAGVTQSPTHLIKTRGQQVTLRCSPKSGHDTVSWYQQALGQGPQFIFQYYEEEERQRGNFPDRFSGHQFPNYSSELNVNALLLGDSALYLCASTLGAVSNQPQHFGDGTRLSIL.

This clone was counted a few times. This sequence joins TRBV29-1 and TRBJ2-4; D not certain. This CDR3 contains 15 residues. Germline CDR1 and CDR2: SQVTM and ANQGSEA. V lost 4 bases and J 1 base, leaving 14 bases between the germline ends. The DNA for the CDR3 is TGCAGCGTTGCCCTTAAAGTAAGGGCCAAAAACATTCAGTACTTC. It specifies CSVALKVRAKNIQYF.

The rearrangement joins TRBV12-5 to TRBJ2-1, with D possibly matching TRBD1 (6 bases). CDR3 length equals 14 residues. Trimming left V 3 bases short and J 5 bases short, with 11 bases between. The germline V gene encodes CDR1 LGHNT and CDR2 FRNRAP. Here the CDR3 reads CASGFSQGNNEQFF. The CDR3, as DNA: TGTGCTAGTGGTTTTTCACAGGGAAACAATGAGCAGTTCTTC.

This clone was detected a few times. The V call is TRBV18, the J call TRBJ2-5, with D possibly TRBD2 on 7 matching bases. V was trimmed by 3 bases and J by 2 bases, leaving 19 bases between them. Germline CDR1 and CDR2: KGHSH and LQKENI. This CDR3 contains 17 residues. CDR3 region: CASSPGPRGASQETQYF. CDR3 DNA: TGTGCCAGCTCACCGGGACCTCGGGGGGCCTCTCAAGAGACCCAGTACTTC.

There are a few counts of this clone. The chain employs TRBV6-1 and TRBJ1-6; D possibly corresponds to TRBD1 (5 bases). The CDR3 spans 13 residues. The V gene's germline CDR1 is MNHNS and CDR2 SASEGT. V shed 3 bases and J shed 6 bases, with 6 bases lying between them. The CDR3 reads CASSDRANSPLHF. Here the CDR3 DNA reads TGTGCCAGCAGTGACAGGGCTAATTCACCCCTCCACTTT.

CDR3 in amino acids: CAWSIPGTVNTEAFF. CDR3 DNA sequence: TGTGCCTGGAGTATCCCCGGGACGGTGAACACTGAAGCTTTCTTT. The V call is TRBV30, the J call TRBJ1-1, with D tentatively TRBD1 (5 bases). The CDR3 extends over 15 amino acids. V lost 2 bases, J lost 0 bases, and 13 bases lay in between. The V gene's germline CDR1 is GTSNPN and CDR2 SVGIG (reference sequence).

This clone was seen more than once but under ten times. The J gene is TRBJ2-1, the V gene TRBV12-5, with 12 bases that match TRBD1. V lost 4 bases to trimming and J lost 8 bases; unmatched junction nucleotides: 3. The CDR3 extends over 14 amino acids. The germline gives CDR1 LGHNT, CDR2 FRNRAP. The CDR3 sequence is CASGWGQGAYEQFF. In DNA, the CDR3 is TGTGCTAGTGGTTGGGGACAGGGGGCGTATGAGCAGTTCTTC.

The chain joins TRBV7-9 to TRBJ2-7; D might be TRBD1 or TRBD2, each matching 6 bases. The CDR3 length is 16 residues. V was cut by 8 bases and J by 3 bases, with 23 bases left in between. Germline V gene data show CDR1 as SEHNR and CDR2 as FQNEAQ (reference sequence). The CDR3 bases are TGTGCCAGCGGGACACGAATTCTCGCGGGGAACTACGAGCAGTACTTC. It encodes CASGTRILAGNYEQYF.

V gene TRBV6-1 combines with J gene TRBJ2-5; 10 nucleotides line up with TRBD2. V lost 6 bases to trimming and J lost 10 bases; unmatched junction nucleotides: 2. CDR1 and CDR2 (germline): MNHNS, SASEGT. This CDR3 has 11 residues. For the CDR3, the DNA is TGTGCCAGCAGAGTAGCGGGGGGCCAGTACTTC. Amino acid sequence: CASRVAGGQYF.

The chain carries TRBV2 and TRBJ2-7; possible D gene TRBD1, 5 bases. The CDR3 length is 14 residues. V dropped 5 bases and J dropped 5 bases, with 16 bases sitting between them. Germline V gives CDR1 SNHLY, CDR2 FYNNEI. The CDR3 region is CASSPGALGNEQYF. For the CDR3, the DNA is TGTGCCAGCAGTCCTGGGGCGCTTGGGAACGAGCAGTACTTC.

The CDR3 protein is CASSLIGQETQYF. CDR3 in DNA: TGCGCCAGCAGCTTGATCGGCCAAGAGACCCAGTACTTC. The rearrangement links TRBV5-1 to TRBJ2-5; D unresolved. V lost 1 base to trimming and J lost 1 base, with 5 bases between them. Germline V gives CDR1 SGHRS, CDR2 YFSETQ. This CDR3 has 13 residues.

This clone appeared a few times. J is TRBJ2-1 and V is TRBV4-3; 9 bases fit TRBD2. The CDR3 loop spans 17 amino acids. Germline V lookup: CDR1 LGHNA, CDR2 YSLEER. The junction had 10 bases not matched to a gene; V was cut back by 5 bases and J by 2 bases. The CDR3 sequence: CASSTRSGSDTYNEQFF. The CDR3 DNA follows: TGCGCCAGCAGCACACGTAGCGGGAGTGACACCTACAATGAGCAGTTCTTC.

The V and J genes are TRBV7-2 and TRBJ2-5; a possible D gene is TRBD1 (6 bases). CDR1 and CDR2 from the germline V gene are SGHTA and FQGNSA. The germline V and J ends were trimmed by 5 bases and 5 bases, with 12 bases remaining between them. The CDR3 has 13 amino acids. Here the CDR3 DNA reads TGTGCCAGCAGCCCCAGGGGTGGGGAGACCCAGTACTTC. It is translated as CASSPRGGETQYF.

J is TRBJ2-1 and V is TRBV5-4, with 9 bases lining up with TRBD1. V shed 3 bases and J 2 bases; nucleotides not matched to a gene: 12. CDR1 is SGHNT, CDR2 YYREEE, per germline (reference sequence). This CDR3 spans 18 amino acids. The CDR3 protein is CASSSPRLGTGTYNEQFF. In DNA, the CDR3 is TGTGCCAGCAGCTCCCCCCGGTTAGGGACAGGGACCTACAATGAGCAGTTCTTC.

A few counts support this clone. V is TRBV10-3 and J is TRBJ2-1; possible D gene TRBD2, 7 bases. Germline assignment: CDR1 ENHRY and CDR2 SYGVKD. V dropped 5 bases and J dropped 8 bases, with 19 bases sitting between them. CDR3 length: 15 residues. DNA of the CDR3: TGTGCCATCAGTCGGTGGGGGGGGCGAAGCGATGAGCAGTTCTTC. Its protein product is CAISRWGGRSDEQFF.

There are a few counts of this clone. The CDR3 nucleotides are TGTGCCAGCAGTGAAAGAGTTATGAACACTGAAGCTTTCTTT. Its translation: CASSERVMNTEAFF. The chain recombines TRBV7-2 with TRBJ1-1; the D is unclear. This CDR3 comprises 14 residues. Germline V lookup: CDR1 SGHTA, CDR2 FQGNSA. Trimming cost V 6 bases and J 0 bases, with 11 bases left between them.